The rows below give T cell receptor beta chains drawn from one sample of a study of blood T cell repertoires in COVID-19. The table came from immunoSEQ multiplex PCR; TCRdb's copy has only in-frame clones and leaves some out. The data show hundreds of thousands of clones, around 85% seen once. The sequencing input was peripheral blood. The receptors originated from a woman aged 30 to 39 who had recovered from COVID-19. The CDR3 runs from the conserved cysteine through the conserved F or W. The order of the fields is J gene, V gene, clone size, D gene, CDR3 protein, CDR3 DNA. A D gene is named only where the DNA matches it firmly. The listing skips clone size in some rows; elsewhere it reads once, few, many or a size class.

>TRBJ2-7|TRBV28|NA|NA
CASSFPDRYEQYF
TGTGCCAGCAGTTTCCCGGACAGATACGAGCAGTACTTC
>TRBJ2-1|TRBV7-9|NA|TRBD2
CASSLARLADHNEQFF
TGTGCCAGCAGCTTAGCGCGGCTAGCGGACCACAATGAGCAGTTCTTC
>TRBJ1-2|TRBV21-1|NA|NA
CASSPPGQGGYGYTF
TGTGCCAGCAGCCCACCGGGACAGGGGGGTTATGGCTACACCTTC
>TRBJ2-3|TRBV25-1|NA|TRBD2
CATCGPAGVTDTQYF
TGTGCCACCTGCGGCCCAGCGGGGGTCACAGATACGCAGTATTTT
>TRBJ2-1|TRBV7-9|NA|TRBD2
CASSFRTSDFDEQFF
TGTGCCAGCAGCTTCCGGACTAGCGACTTCGATGAGCAGTTCTTC
>TRBJ2-3|TRBV9|NA|NA
CASSVTTDTQYF
TGTGCCAGCAGCGTGACAACGGATACGCAGTATTTT
>TRBJ1-5|TRBV6-5|NA|TRBD1
CASSLDRDQPQHF
TGTGCCAGCAGTTTGGACAGGGATCAGCCCCAGCATTTT
>TRBJ1-6|TRBV6-5|NA|NA
CASITRDIYNSPLHF
TGTGCCAGCATCACCCGGGACATCTATAATTCACCCCTCCACTTT
>TRBJ2-7|TRBV7-9|NA|TRBD1
CASSLRDREEQYF
TGTGCCAGCAGCTTAAGGGACAGGGAAGAGCAGTACTTC
>TRBJ1-2|TRBV4-2|NA|TRBD1
CASSHNTGTGLGYTF
TGTGCCAGCAGCCACAACACCGGGACAGGGCTGGGCTACACCTTC
>TRBJ1-1|TRBV3-1/TRBV3-2|NA|NA
CASSQEGGVTEAFF
TGTGCCAGCAGCCAAGAGGGCGGGGTCACTGAAGCTTTCTTT
>TRBJ1-4|TRBV5-1|NA|NA
CASSLSEEGDKLFF
TGCGCCAGCAGCCTCTCGGAGGAAGGAGACAAACTGTTTTTT
>TRBJ2-3|TRBV4-2|NA|TRBD2
CASSQAPSGIDTQYF
TGTGCCAGCAGCCAAGCCCCTAGCGGGATTGATACGCAGTATTTT
>TRBJ1-4|TRBV15|NA|TRBD1
CATSGTLRGRDEKLFF
TGTGCCACCAGCGGGACTTTGAGGGGGCGCGATGAAAAACTGTTTTTT
>TRBJ2-5|TRBV5-1|NA|NA
CASSLVSQETQYF
TGCGCCAGCAGCTTGGTCAGCCAAGAGACCCAGTACTTC
>TRBJ1-1|TRBV2|NA|NA
CASTGRGTHQNTEAFF
TGTGCCAGCACCGGACGGGGGACCCACCAGAACACTGAAGCTTTCTTT
>TRBJ2-5|TRBV7-8|NA|TRBD1
CASSFPVEGGIQETQYF
TGTGCCAGCAGCTTCCCAGTCGAAGGGGGCATCCAAGAGACCCAGTACTTC
>TRBJ2-3|TRBV28|NA|TRBD2
CASRLAGITDTQYF
TGTGCCAGCAGACTAGCGGGGATCACAGATACGCAGTATTTT
>TRBJ1-2|TRBV2|NA|NA
CASSPTANYGYTF
TGTGCCAGCAGTCCAACAGCAAACTATGGCTACACCTTC
>TRBJ2-2|TRBV19|once|TRBD1
CASSNPGQRIDGELFF
TGTGCCAGTAGTAATCCGGGACAGCGTATTGACGGGGAGCTGTTTTTT
>TRBJ2-1|TRBV24-1|NA|NA
CATSDWSGVNEQFF
TGTGCCACCAGTGATTGGTCGGGAGTTAATGAGCAGTTCTTC
>TRBJ1-3|TRBV7-9|NA|TRBD1
CASSGQVSGNTIYF
TGTGCCAGCAGCGGACAGGTCTCTGGAAACACCATATATTTT
>TRBJ1-2|TRBV27|NA|NA
CASRGHGNYGYTF
TGTGCCAGCAGGGGACACGGTAACTATGGCTACACCTTC
>TRBJ2-2|TRBV7-2|once|NA
CASSLRTGSVRAGELFF
TGTGCCAGCAGCTTACGGACGGGGAGCGTGAGAGCCGGGGAGCTGTTTTTT
>TRBJ1-5|TRBV4-1|NA|NA
CASSLLRGLSGQPQHF
TGCGCCAGCAGCCTTTTACGAGGCCTCTCGGGTCAGCCCCAGCATTTT
>TRBJ1-5|TRBV7-2|once|NA
CASSSALEQPQHF
TGTGCCAGCAGCTCCGCCCTCGAGCAGCCCCAGCATTTT
>TRBJ1-5|TRBV15|NA|NA
CATSEPGSTQPQHF
TGTGCCACCAGCGAGCCAGGGTCAACTCAGCCCCAGCATTTT
>TRBJ2-7|TRBV15|NA|NA
CATSMGISRFEQYF
TGTGCCACCAGCATGGGCATTTCAAGATTCGAGCAGTACTTC
>TRBJ2-4|TRBV5-4|NA|TRBD1
CATKGQGANIQYF
TGTGCCACAAAAGGACAGGGGGCGAACATTCAGTACTTC
>TRBJ2-3|TRBV19|NA|TRBD2
CASSTNPSGRAGTQYF
TGTGCCAGTAGTACCAACCCTAGCGGGAGGGCTGGTACGCAGTATTTT
>TRBJ2-7|TRBV5-5|NA|NA
CASSLDGTRSEQYF
TGTGCCAGCAGCTTGGACGGGACTCGGTCCGAGCAGTACTTC
>TRBJ1-4|TRBV6-5|NA|NA
CASSIQGPTNEKLFF
TGTGCCAGCAGTATTCAGGGTCCAACTAATGAAAAACTGTTTTTT
>TRBJ1-2|TRBV7-9|NA|TRBD1
CASSLQGAVGYTF
TGTGCCAGCAGCTTACAGGGGGCCGTTGGCTACACCTTC
>TRBJ2-5|TRBV28|once|TRBD1
CASSTRDRQETQYF
TGTGCCAGCAGTACCCGGGACAGGCAAGAGACCCAGTACTTC
>TRBJ2-7|TRBV5-1|NA|TRBD1
CASSPWGQGANEQYF
TGCGCCAGCAGCCCGTGGGGACAGGGGGCTAACGAGCAGTACTTC
>TRBJ2-7|TRBV27|NA|NA
CASSSLYRPYEQYF
TGTGCCAGCAGTTCGCTCTACAGGCCCTACGAGCAGTACTTC
>TRBJ1-2|TRBV11-2|NA|NA
CASSFQWGLYGYTF
TGTGCCAGCAGCTTTCAATGGGGACTCTATGGCTACACCTTC
>TRBJ1-6|TRBV4-1|NA|NA
CASSEGSDNSPLHF
TGCGCCAGCAGCGAGGGCTCGGATAATTCACCCCTCCACTTT
>TRBJ1-1|TRBV6-5|few|TRBD1
CASSYGDREGTEAFF
TGTGCCAGCAGTTACGGGGACAGGGAAGGCACTGAAGCTTTCTTT
>TRBJ2-1|TRBV28|NA|TRBD2
CASSSTGTSRKDEQFF
TGTGCCAGCAGCTCGACAGGGACTAGCCGAAAGGATGAGCAGTTCTTC
>TRBJ1-3|TRBV14|few|NA
CASSSRSRSRSGNTIYF
TGTGCCAGCAGCTCGAGGTCAAGGTCGAGGAGTGGAAACACCATATATTTT
>TRBJ1-4|TRBV23-1|NA|NA
CASSPIGRAIGEKLFF
TGCGCCAGCAGCCCAATAGGGAGAGCCATCGGGGAAAAACTGTTTTTT
>TRBJ2-3|TRBV5-1|NA|NA
CASSAGRSTDTQYF
TGCGCCAGCAGCGCGGGACGCAGCACAGATACGCAGTATTTT
>TRBJ1-1|TRBV25-1|NA|TRBD1
CASSLTGTGGMEAFF
TGTGCCAGCAGCCTCACCGGGACAGGGGGCATGGAAGCTTTCTTT
>TRBJ2-1|TRBV9|NA|NA
CASSVASRGYNEQFF
TGTGCCAGCAGCGTAGCATCGCGAGGGTACAATGAGCAGTTCTTC
>TRBJ2-2|TRBV15|NA|NA
CATSRDSRSGAGELFF
TGTGCCACCAGCAGAGATAGTCGGTCCGGGGCCGGGGAGCTGTTTTTT
>TRBJ1-6|TRBV15|NA|TRBD1
CTTSRDLGTGLNSPLHF
TGTACCACCAGCAGAGATTTGGGGACAGGGCTTAATTCACCCCTCCACTTT
>TRBJ2-5|TRBV7-9|NA|NA
CASSPTSYQETQYF
TGTGCCAGCAGCCCTACCTCCTACCAAGAGACCCAGTACTTC
>TRBJ2-5|TRBV12-5|NA|TRBD2
CASAPRGVQETQYF
TGTGCTAGTGCCCCGCGGGGGGTCCAAGAGACCCAGTACTTC
>TRBJ1-3|TRBV10-2|NA|TRBD1
CASTRWTGSGGNTIYF
TGCGCCAGCACAAGGTGGACAGGCTCGGGTGGAAACACCATATATTTT
>TRBJ2-5|TRBV3-1/TRBV3-2|NA|NA
CASMRNPETQYF
TGTGCCAGCATGAGAAACCCGGAGACCCAGTACTTC
>TRBJ1-4|TRBV28|NA|NA
CASSSLSTGTNEKLFF
TGTGCCAGCAGTTCCCTATCGACAGGAACTAATGAAAAACTGTTTTTT
>TRBJ2-7|TRBV14|NA|TRBD2
CASSQDPSGRYEQYF
TGTGCCAGCAGCCAAGACCCTAGCGGGAGGTACGAGCAGTACTTC
>TRBJ2-1|TRBV7-2|NA|NA
CASSLVLTFNEQFF
TGTGCCAGCAGCTTAGTCTTAACTTTCAATGAGCAGTTCTTC
>TRBJ1-1|TRBV10-3|NA|NA
CAIRGQGLAPEAFF
TGTGCCATCAGGGGACAAGGTCTAGCCCCTGAAGCTTTCTTT